This TCR beta chain was obtained from a study of CD8+ T cells in alopecia areata. Across the study: The authors scored treated patients' severity by affected scalp percentage.

The treatment here: oral pan-JAK inhibitor, 5-10 mg twice daily. Turning to this clone: Other nucleotide sequences from this sample produce the same CDR3.

Following extraction, RNA underwent reverse transcription to cDNA, which served as the sequencing template. Using immunoSEQ multiplex PCR, the repertoire was profiled, and TCRdb retains in-frame clones only, with some absent. The sample lists 85,000 to 95,000 clones, just over 70% occurring once. This specimen consisted of CD8+ T cells sorted from blood, obtained between weeks 44 and 45, from a patient treated with tofacitinib. This TCR was sampled from a human donor with alopecia areata.

The CDR3 here is CASSLTTGELFF. In DNA form, the CDR3 reads TGTGCCAGCAGCTTAACGACCGGGGAGCTGTTTTTT. The chain employs TRBV7-9 and TRBJ2-2; no clear D gene. Trimming shortened V by 2 bases and J by 5 bases, and 3 bases separated the two germline ends. This CDR3 is built from 12 residues. Germline V gene lookup returns CDR1 SEHNR and CDR2 FQNEAQ (reference sequence).